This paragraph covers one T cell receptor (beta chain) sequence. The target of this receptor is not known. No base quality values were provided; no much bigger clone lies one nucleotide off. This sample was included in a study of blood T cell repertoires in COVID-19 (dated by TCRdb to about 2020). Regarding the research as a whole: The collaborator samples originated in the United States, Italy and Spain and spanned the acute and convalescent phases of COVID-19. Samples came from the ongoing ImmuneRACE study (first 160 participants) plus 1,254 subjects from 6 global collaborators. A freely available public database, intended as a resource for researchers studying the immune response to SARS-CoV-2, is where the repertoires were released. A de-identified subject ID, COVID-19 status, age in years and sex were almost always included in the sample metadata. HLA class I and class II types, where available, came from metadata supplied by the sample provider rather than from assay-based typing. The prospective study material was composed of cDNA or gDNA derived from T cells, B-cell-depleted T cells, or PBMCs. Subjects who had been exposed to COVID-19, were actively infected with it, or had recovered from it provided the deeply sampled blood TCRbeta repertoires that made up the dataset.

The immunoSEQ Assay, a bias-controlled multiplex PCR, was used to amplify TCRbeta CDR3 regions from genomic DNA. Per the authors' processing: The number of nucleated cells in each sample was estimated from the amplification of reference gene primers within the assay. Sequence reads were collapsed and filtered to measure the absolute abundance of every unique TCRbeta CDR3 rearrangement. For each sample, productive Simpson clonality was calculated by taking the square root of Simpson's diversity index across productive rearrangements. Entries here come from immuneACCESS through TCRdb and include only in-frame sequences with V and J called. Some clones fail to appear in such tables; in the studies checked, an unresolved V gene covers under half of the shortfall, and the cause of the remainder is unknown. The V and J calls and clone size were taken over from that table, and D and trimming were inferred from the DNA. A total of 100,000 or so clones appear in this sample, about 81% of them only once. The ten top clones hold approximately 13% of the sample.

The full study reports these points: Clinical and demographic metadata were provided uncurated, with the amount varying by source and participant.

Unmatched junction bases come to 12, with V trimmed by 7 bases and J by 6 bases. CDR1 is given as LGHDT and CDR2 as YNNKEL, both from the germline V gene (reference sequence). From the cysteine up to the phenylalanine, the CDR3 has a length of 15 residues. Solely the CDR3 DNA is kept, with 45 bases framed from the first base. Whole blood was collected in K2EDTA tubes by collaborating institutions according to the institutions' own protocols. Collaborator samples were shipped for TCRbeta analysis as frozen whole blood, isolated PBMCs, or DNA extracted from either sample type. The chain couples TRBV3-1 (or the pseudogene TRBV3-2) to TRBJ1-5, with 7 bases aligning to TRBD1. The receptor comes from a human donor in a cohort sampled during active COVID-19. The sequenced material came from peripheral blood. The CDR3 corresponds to CASNLDRSATQPQHF. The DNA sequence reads TGTGCCAGCAACCTGGACAGGAGCGCAACTCAGCCCCAGCATTTT.